What follows is one T cell receptor (beta chain) and its context. The data derive from a study of blood T cells in healthy people across ages. CDR1 SGHRS and CDR2 YFSETQ come from the germline V gene. The CDR3 length is 15 residues. Trimming removed 5 bases from V and 1 base from J, with 15 bases in between. Using a J-beta primer mix together with a sample-barcoded 5' primer, a second PCR was run for roughly 7 to 12 cycles. TCRdb independently ran MiXCR on the 5' RACE reads; one entry per CDR3 protein. Of over a million distinct CDR3 sequences listed, around 43% are singletons. The receptor was isolated from a woman aged 55-70 years in good health. The rearrangement links TRBV5-1 to TRBJ1-1; the D is unclear. The sequenced sample consisted of blood. The CDR3 DNA is TGCGCCAGCAGATGGCAGGTTGCGACGAACACTGAAGCTTTCTTT. It is translated as CASRWQVATNTEAFF.